This passage covers 3 T cell receptor beta chains from one sample sequenced in a study of CD8+ T cells in alopecia areata. TCR sequencing used cDNA made by reverse transcription of extracted RNA. TCRdb's copy holds only in-frame clones and misses some; the assay was immunoSEQ multiplex PCR. The table includes under 70,000 clones, 96% detected once. Here the sequenced sample was CD8+ T cells sorted from blood, taken at week 0. These TCRs come from a human donor with alopecia areata.

The chain uses TRBV29-1 and TRBJ2-5; 9 bases agree with TRBD1. This CDR3 is built from 15 residues. The germline CDR1 and CDR2 sequences are SQVTM and ANQGSEA. Trimming took 1 base from V and 2 from J; bases not matched to a gene: 5. The CDR3 is CSVEARDRVQETQYF. In nucleotides, the CDR3 is TGCAGCGTTGAAGCCCGGGACAGGGTTCAAGAGACCCAGTACTTC.

V usage is TRBV5-1 and J usage is TRBJ2-7, with D perhaps matching TRBD1 (5 bases). V lost 1 base, J lost 3 bases, and 14 bases lay in between. This CDR3 is built from 15 residues. Germline V gene sequence: CDR1 SGHRS, CDR2 YFSETQ. The CDR3 spells CASSLIIGARYEQYF. CDR3 in DNA: TGCGCCAGCAGCTTGATCATTGGGGCTCGCTACGAGCAGTACTTC.

The DNA for the CDR3 is TGTGCCAGTTTCTCGGGACATCTCAGGAATACGCAGTATTTT. Its translation: CASFSGHLRNTQYF. The chain uses TRBV28 and TRBJ2-3; D is possibly TRBD1 (6 bases). In germline, CDR1 is MDHEN, CDR2 SYDVKM. V was cut by 9 bases and J by 7 bases, with 20 bases left in between. CDR3 length: 14 residues.